This is a list of T cell receptor beta chains from one sample in a study of sequential checkpoint blockade in melanoma. Clones were sequenced by immunoSEQ multiplex PCR, and TCRdb holds only the in-frame ones, with some missing. The profile covers some 17,000 clones, with approximately 70% appearing a single time and 10% to 15% taken by the ten largest. This specimen was CD8+ T cells sorted from blood (inferred from file names), taken from a patient given nivolumab and ipilimumab in sequence. The receptor set was obtained from a human donor with melanoma. The CDR3 runs from the conserved cysteine through the conserved F or W. Fields, in order: D gene, J gene, V gene, clone size, CDR3 protein, CDR3 DNA. D genes are given only for firm matches. Clone sizes are given selectively: once, few, many, or a class where the clone is expanded.

d_gene: TRBD1
j_gene: TRBJ2-7
v_gene: TRBV2
abundance: .
CDR3aa: CASSELDRGGAYEQYF
CDR3nt: TGTGCCAGCAGTGAACTAGACAGGGGTGGCGCCTACGAGCAGTACTTC

d_gene: .
j_gene: TRBJ2-3
v_gene: TRBV29-1
abundance: .
CDR3aa: CSLQGLFFTPGTDTQYF
CDR3nt: TGCAGTTTACAAGGACTTTTCTTTACCCCTGGCACAGATACGCAGTATTTT

d_gene: TRBD1
j_gene: TRBJ1-5
v_gene: TRBV7-8
abundance: medium-sized
CDR3aa: CASSPGQASNQPQHF
CDR3nt: TGTGCCAGCAGCCCTGGACAGGCGAGCAATCAGCCCCAGCATTTT

d_gene: TRBD2
j_gene: TRBJ2-1
v_gene: TRBV2
abundance: .
CDR3aa: CASSETGTSGTRRGFF
CDR3nt: TGTGCCAGCAGTGAGACTGGAACTAGCGGCACTCGAAGAGGGTTCTTC

d_gene: TRBD1
j_gene: TRBJ2-7
v_gene: TRBV23-1
abundance: .
CDR3aa: CASTADRGLNF
CDR3nt: TGCGCCAGCACCGCCGACAGGGGTCTGAACTTC

d_gene: TRBD2
j_gene: TRBJ2-3
v_gene: TRBV6-5
abundance: .
CDR3aa: CASSYLAGGTDTQYF
CDR3nt: TGTGCCAGCAGTTACCTAGCGGGGGGGACAGATACGCAGTATTTT

d_gene: .
j_gene: TRBJ2-1
v_gene: TRBV11-2
abundance: .
CDR3aa: CASSLFSGSDNEQFF
CDR3nt: TGTGCCAGCAGCTTATTTAGTGGGAGTGATAATGAGCAGTTCTTC

d_gene: .
j_gene: TRBJ1-3
v_gene: TRBV9
abundance: .
CDR3aa: CASSGGAGNTIYF
CDR3nt: TGTGCCAGCAGTGGAGGGGCCGGAAACACCATATATTTT

d_gene: TRBD1
j_gene: TRBJ1-2
v_gene: TRBV11-3
abundance: few
CDR3aa: CASSGQGTLAYGYTF
CDR3nt: TGTGCCAGCAGCGGACAGGGGACATTGGCCTATGGCTACACCTTC

d_gene: .
j_gene: TRBJ1-3
v_gene: TRBV11-2
abundance: .
CDR3aa: CASSPVLGGNTIYF
CDR3nt: TGTGCCAGCAGCCCAGTCCTAGGCGGAAACACCATATATTTT

d_gene: .
j_gene: TRBJ1-1
v_gene: TRBV25-1
abundance: few
CDR3aa: CASSEGNTEAFF
CDR3nt: TGTGCCAGCAGCGAGGGGAACACTGAAGCTTTCTTT

d_gene: .
j_gene: TRBJ1-1
v_gene: TRBV7-8
abundance: .
CDR3aa: CASSLRGGRGNTEAFF
CDR3nt: TGTGCCAGCAGCTTACGAGGGGGACGAGGGAACACTGAAGCTTTCTTT

d_gene: .
j_gene: TRBJ1-1
v_gene: TRBV25-1
abundance: .
CDR3aa: CASSDDPGVATPNTEAFF
CDR3nt: TGTGCCAGCAGTGACGATCCAGGGGTTGCGACCCCGAACACTGAAGCTTTCTTT

d_gene: TRBD2
j_gene: TRBJ2-7
v_gene: TRBV27
abundance: .
CDR3aa: CASTTSGRSYEQYF
CDR3nt: TGTGCCAGCACTACTAGCGGGAGATCCTACGAGCAGTACTTC

d_gene: TRBD2
j_gene: TRBJ2-1
v_gene: TRBV7-2
abundance: .
CDR3aa: CASSLAAGGSSYNEQFF
CDR3nt: TGTGCCAGCAGCTTAGCGGCGGGGGGGAGCTCCTACAATGAGCAGTTCTTC

d_gene: .
j_gene: TRBJ2-7
v_gene: TRBV7-3
abundance: .
CDR3aa: CASSPGAGGSYEQYF
CDR3nt: TGTGCCAGCAGCCCAGGGGCTGGGGGATCCTACGAGCAGTACTTC

d_gene: TRBD1
j_gene: TRBJ2-2
v_gene: TRBV11-2
abundance: .
CDR3aa: CASSLYGQGAAGELFF
CDR3nt: TGTGCCAGCAGCCTATATGGACAGGGGGCAGCCGGGGAGCTGTTTTTT